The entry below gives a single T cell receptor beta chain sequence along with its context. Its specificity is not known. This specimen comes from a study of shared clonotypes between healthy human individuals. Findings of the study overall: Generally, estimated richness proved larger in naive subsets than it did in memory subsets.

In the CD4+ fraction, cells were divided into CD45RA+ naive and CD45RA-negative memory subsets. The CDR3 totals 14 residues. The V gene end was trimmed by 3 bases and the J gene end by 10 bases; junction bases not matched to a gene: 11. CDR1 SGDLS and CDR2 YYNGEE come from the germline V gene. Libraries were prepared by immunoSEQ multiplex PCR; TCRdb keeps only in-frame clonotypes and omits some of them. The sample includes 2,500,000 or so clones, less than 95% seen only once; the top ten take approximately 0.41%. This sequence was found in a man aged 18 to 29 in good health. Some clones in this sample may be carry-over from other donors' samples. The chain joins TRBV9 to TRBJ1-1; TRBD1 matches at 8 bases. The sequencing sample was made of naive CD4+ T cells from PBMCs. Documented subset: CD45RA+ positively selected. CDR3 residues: CASSATGGRTGAFF. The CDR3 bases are TGTGCCAGCAGCGCTACAGGGGGACGGACGGGAGCTTTCTTT. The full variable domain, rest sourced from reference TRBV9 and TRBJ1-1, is DSGVTQTPKHLITATGQRVTLRCSPRSGDLSVYWYQQSLDQGLQFLIQYYNGEERAKGNILERFSAQQFPDLHSELNLSSLELGDSALYFCASSATGGRTGAFFGQGTRLTVV.